This T cell receptor (beta chain) is from a study of T-cell memory formation after mild COVID-19. Across the study: TCR clusters were largely donor specific.

This clonotype was counted a few times. TCRdb recomputed calls from the 5' RACE reads with MiXCR, one row per CDR3 protein. The sample holds around 250,000 distinct CDR3 sequences, 16% seen once. This CDR3 spans 16 amino acids. V dropped 5 bases and J dropped 4; count of bases not matched to a gene: 6. CDR1 and CDR2 (germline): SEHNR, FQNEAQ (reference sequence). V is TRBV7-9 and J is TRBJ1-6, with 9 bases lining up with TRBD1. The sequence derives from a man aged 18 to 30 who had mild COVID-19 (a few samples of this study predate the infection). Cell type and time point are not known. Sequenced sample: PBMCs or a T cell subset sorted from them (not recorded which). The CDR3 sequence: CASSITGTGYNSPLHF. The CDR3 region has the DNA TGTGCCAGCAGCATAACCGGGACAGGGTATAATTCACCCCTCCACTTT.